This T cell receptor (beta chain) was retrieved from a study of blood T cell repertoires in COVID-19. Turning to the study itself: Sites in the United States, Italy and Spain provided acute and convalescent COVID-19 samples.

Authors' methods: Amplification of reference gene primers was used by the study to estimate nucleated cell counts. Generated by immunoSEQ multiplex PCR, the TCRdb table keeps only in-frame clones and is missing some. The V and J calls and clone size come from that table; D and trimming were worked out from the DNA. The sample lists roughly 170,000 clones, about 80% occurring once. V lost 6 bases, J lost 6 bases, and 17 bases lay in between. Per the germline V gene, CDR1 is SNHLY and CDR2 is FYNNEI. The CDR3 has 15 residues. The sample was peripheral blood. This chain connects TRBV2 to TRBJ2-2; D is possibly TRBD2 (7 bases). The sequence was obtained from a woman between 65 and 79 years old with acute or convalescent COVID-19. In DNA, the CDR3 is TGTGCCAGCAGGAAGGCGGGGGCGGGGGCCGGGGAGCTGTTTTTT. This translates into CASRKAGAGAGELFF.